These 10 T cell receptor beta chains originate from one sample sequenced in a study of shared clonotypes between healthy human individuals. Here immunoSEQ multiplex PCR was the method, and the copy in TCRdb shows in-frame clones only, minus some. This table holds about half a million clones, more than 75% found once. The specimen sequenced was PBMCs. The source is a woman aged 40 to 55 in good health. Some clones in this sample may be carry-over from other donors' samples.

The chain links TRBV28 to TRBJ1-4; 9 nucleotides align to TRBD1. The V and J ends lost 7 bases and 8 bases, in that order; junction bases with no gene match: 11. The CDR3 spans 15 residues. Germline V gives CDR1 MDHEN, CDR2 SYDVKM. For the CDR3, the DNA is TGTGCCAGCACCCAGGGGGGGACAGGGAACGAAAAACTGTTTTTT. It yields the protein CASTQGGTGNEKLFF.

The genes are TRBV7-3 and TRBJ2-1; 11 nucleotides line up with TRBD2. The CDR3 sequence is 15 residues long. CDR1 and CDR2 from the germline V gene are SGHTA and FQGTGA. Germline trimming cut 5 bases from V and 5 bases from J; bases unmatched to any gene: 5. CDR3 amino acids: CASSPGTSGHNEQFF. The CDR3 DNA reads TGTGCCAGCAGCCCCGGGACTAGCGGACACAATGAGCAGTTCTTC.

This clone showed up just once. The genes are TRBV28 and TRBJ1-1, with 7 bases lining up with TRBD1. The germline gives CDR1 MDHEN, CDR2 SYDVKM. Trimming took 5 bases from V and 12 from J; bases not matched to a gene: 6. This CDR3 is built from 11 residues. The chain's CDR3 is CASSPGQRTFF. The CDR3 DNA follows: TGTGCCAGCAGTCCGGGACAGAGAACTTTCTTT.

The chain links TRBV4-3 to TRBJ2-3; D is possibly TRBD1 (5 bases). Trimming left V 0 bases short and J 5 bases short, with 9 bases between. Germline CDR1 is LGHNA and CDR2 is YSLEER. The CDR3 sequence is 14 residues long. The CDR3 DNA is TGCGCCAGCAGCCAAGAAGCCAGGGAAGATACGCAGTATTTT. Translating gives CASSQEAREDTQYF.

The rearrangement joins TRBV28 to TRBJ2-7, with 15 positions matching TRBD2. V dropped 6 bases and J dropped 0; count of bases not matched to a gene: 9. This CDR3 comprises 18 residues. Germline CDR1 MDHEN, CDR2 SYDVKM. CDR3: CASSSPGTSGRSSYEQYF. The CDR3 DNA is TGTGCCAGCAGCTCCCCCGGGACTAGCGGGAGGAGCTCCTACGAGCAGTACTTC.

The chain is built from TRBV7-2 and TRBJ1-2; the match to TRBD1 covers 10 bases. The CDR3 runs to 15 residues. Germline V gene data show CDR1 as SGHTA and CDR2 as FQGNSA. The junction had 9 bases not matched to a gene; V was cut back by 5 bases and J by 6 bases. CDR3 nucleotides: TGTGCCAGCAGCCCCTATCGACAGGGGGCGAATGGCTACACCTTC. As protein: CASSPYRQGANGYTF.

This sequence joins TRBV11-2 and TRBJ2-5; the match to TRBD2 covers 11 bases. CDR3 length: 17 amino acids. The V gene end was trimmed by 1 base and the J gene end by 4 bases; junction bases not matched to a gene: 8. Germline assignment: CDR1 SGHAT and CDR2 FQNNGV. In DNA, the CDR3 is TGTGCCAGCAGCTTAGCCGGGCTAGCGGGAGGCGTAGAGACCCAGTACTTC. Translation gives CASSLAGLAGGVETQYF.

CDR3 amino acids: CASSIPTGRNEQFF. In DNA, the CDR3 is TGCGCCAGCAGCATCCCTACAGGGCGCAATGAGCAGTTCTTC. The chain is built from TRBV5-1 and TRBJ2-1; TRBD1 is a possible D gene (6 bases). This CDR3 is built from 14 residues. Germline V gene data show CDR1 as SGHRS and CDR2 as YFSETQ. The V gene lost 4 bases and the J gene lost 6 bases, with 14 bases spanning the gap.

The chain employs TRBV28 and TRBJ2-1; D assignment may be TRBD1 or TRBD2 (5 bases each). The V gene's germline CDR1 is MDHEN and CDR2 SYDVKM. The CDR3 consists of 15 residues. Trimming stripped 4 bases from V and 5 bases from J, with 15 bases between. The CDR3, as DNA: TGTGCCAGCAGTTCCCCGCAGGGACCCAACAATGAGCAGTTCTTC. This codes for CASSSPQGPNNEQFF.

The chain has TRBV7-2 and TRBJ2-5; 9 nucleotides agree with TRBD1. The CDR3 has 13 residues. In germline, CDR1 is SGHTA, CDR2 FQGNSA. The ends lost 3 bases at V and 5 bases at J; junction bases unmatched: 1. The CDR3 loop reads CASSFGTGETQYF. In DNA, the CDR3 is TGTGCCAGCAGCTTCGGGACAGGGGAGACCCAGTACTTC.